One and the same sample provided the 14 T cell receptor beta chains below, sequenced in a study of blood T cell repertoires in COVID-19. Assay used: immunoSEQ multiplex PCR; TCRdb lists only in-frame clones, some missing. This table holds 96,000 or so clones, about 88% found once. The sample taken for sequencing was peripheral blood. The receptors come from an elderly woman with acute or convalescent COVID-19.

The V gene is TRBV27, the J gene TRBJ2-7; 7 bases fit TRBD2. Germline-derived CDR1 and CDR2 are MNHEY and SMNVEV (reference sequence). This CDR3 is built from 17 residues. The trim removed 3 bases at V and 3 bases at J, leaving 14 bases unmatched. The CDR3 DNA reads TGTGCCAGCAGTTTGGGATATCGTGCTAGCGGTGGCTACGAGCAGTACTTC. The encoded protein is CASSLGYRASGGYEQYF.

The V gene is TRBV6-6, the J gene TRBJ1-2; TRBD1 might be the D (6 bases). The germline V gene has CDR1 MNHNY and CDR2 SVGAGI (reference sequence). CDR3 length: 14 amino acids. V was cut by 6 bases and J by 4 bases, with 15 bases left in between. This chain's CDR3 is CASSPKTGTYGYTF. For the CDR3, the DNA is TGTGCCAGCAGCCCGAAAACAGGGACCTATGGCTACACCTTC.

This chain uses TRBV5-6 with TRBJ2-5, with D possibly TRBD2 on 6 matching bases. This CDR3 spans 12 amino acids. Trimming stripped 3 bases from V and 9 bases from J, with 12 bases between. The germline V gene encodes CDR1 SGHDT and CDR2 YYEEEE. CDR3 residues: CASSWGPGAQYF. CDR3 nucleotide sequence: TGTGCCAGCAGCTGGGGCCCGGGGGCCCAGTACTTC.

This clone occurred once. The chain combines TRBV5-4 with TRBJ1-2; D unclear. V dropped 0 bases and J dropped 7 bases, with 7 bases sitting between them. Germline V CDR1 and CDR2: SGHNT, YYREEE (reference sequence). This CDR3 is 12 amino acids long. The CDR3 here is CASSLAEGGYTF. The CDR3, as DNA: TGTGCCAGCAGCTTGGCCGAGGGTGGCTACACCTTC.

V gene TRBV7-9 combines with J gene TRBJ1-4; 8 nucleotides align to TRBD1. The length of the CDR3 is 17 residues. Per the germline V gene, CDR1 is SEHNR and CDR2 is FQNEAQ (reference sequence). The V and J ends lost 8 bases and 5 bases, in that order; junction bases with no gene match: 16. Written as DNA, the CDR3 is TGTGCCAGCGGACCCGGACAGGGAGGCGTGGGGAATGAAAAACTGTTTTTT. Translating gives CASGPGQGGVGNEKLFF.

For the CDR3, the DNA is TGTGCTTCTACTAGCGAACGCGAGCAGTACTTC. Protein product: CASTSEREQYF. The chain has TRBV30 and TRBJ2-7; 7 bases agree with TRBD2. This CDR3 spans 11 amino acids. Germline values: CDR1 GTSNPN, CDR2 SVGIG (reference sequence).

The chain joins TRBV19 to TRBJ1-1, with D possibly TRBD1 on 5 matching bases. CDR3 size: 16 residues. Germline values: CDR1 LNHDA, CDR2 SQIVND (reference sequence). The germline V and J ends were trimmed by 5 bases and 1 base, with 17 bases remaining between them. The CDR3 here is CASSLKAGFRNTEAFF. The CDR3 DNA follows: TGTGCCAGTAGTCTTAAGGCAGGGTTTAGGAACACTGAAGCTTTCTTT.

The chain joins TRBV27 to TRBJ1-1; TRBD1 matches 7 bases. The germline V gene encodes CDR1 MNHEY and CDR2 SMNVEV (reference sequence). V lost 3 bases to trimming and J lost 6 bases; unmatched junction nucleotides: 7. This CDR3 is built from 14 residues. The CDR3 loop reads CASSFTQGVSEAFF. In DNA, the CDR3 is TGTGCCAGCAGTTTCACTCAGGGGGTATCTGAAGCTTTCTTT.

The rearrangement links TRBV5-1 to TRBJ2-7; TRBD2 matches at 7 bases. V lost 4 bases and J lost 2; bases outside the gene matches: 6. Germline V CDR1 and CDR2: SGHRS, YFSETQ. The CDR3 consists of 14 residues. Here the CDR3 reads CASSPGGTAYEQYF. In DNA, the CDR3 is TGCGCCAGCAGCCCCGGGGGGACCGCCTACGAGCAGTACTTC.

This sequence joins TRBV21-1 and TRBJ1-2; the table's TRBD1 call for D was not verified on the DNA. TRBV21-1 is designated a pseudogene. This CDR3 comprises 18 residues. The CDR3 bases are TGTGCCAGCATCATCATCGGGGCAGGGGGCAAGATAGGCTATGGCTACACCTTC. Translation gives CASIIIGAGGKIGYGYTF.

CDR3 in DNA: TGTGCCAGCAGCGCCGACAGGGTTGGCTACACCTTC. This gives the protein CASSADRVGYTF. The chain links TRBV7-2 to TRBJ1-2; TRBD1 matches at 7 bases. The V segment lost 5 bases and the J segment 7 bases; nucleotides outside the gene matches: 4. The CDR3 sequence is 12 residues long. Germline V gives CDR1 SGHTA, CDR2 FQGNSA.

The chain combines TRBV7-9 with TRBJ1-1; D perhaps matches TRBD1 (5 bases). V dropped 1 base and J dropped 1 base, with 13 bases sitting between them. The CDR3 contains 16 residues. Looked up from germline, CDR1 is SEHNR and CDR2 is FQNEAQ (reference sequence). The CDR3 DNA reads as TGTGCCAGCAGCTTAGGTGCCAGGGTTCAGAACACTGAAGCTTTCTTT. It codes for CASSLGARVQNTEAFF.

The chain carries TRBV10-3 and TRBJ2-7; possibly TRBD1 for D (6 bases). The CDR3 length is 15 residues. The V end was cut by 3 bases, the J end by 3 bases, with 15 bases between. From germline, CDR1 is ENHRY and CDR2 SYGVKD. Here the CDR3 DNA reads TGTGCCATCAGTGAATTTGAGGCAGGGGACTACGAGCAGTACTTC. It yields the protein CAISEFEAGDYEQYF.

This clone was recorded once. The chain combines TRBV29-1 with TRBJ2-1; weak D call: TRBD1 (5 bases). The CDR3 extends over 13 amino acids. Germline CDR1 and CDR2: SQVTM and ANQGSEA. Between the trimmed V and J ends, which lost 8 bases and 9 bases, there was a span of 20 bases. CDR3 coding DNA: TGCAGCATCGACAGTAAGGGAACAAGTGAGCAGTTCTTC. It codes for CSIDSKGTSEQFF.